The rows below give T cell receptor beta chains drawn from one sample of a study of graft-versus-host responses after intestinal transplantation. Sequenced by immunoSEQ multiplex PCR; TCRdb stores in-frame clones only, minus some. The sample yields some 64,000 clones, 90% to 95% seen once. For these receptors, no antigen is known. This material consisted of unstimulated CD8+ T cells sorted from spleen or lymph node cells, taken before transplant. These receptors were collected from a human donor who was the organ donor for an intestinal transplant. Each CDR3 is given with its conserved first and last residue. A D gene is named only where the DNA matches it firmly.

>TRBV9|TRBJ1-1|-
TGTGCCAGCAGCCCGGGGGTGAACACTGAAGCTTTCTTT
CASSPGVNTEAFF
>TRBV27|TRBJ1-5|-
TGTGCCAGCAGTGCGAATAGCAATCAGCCCCAGCATTTT
CASSANSNQPQHF
>TRBV6-4|TRBJ2-1|TRBD2
TGTGCCAGCAGTGACTCACGGAAGCGGGAGTGGAATGAGCAGTTCTTC
CASSDSRKREWNEQFF
>TRBV28|TRBJ2-7|-
TGTGCCAGCAGTCTGTCGGGGAATGACGAGCAGTACTTC
CASSLSGNDEQYF
>TRBV9|TRBJ2-5|-
TGTGCCAGCAGCGTAGGAGGGAGGCGGGAAGAGACCCAGTACTTC
CASSVGGRREETQYF
>TRBV7-9|TRBJ2-7|TRBD1
TGTGCCAGCAAATCCGAGGGGGCGCCTTACGAGCAGTACTTC
CASKSEGAPYEQYF
>TRBV5-1|TRBJ2-7|TRBD2
TGCGCCAGCAGCGAGGGGACTAGCGGGAGATACGAGCAGTACTTC
CASSEGTSGRYEQYF
>TRBV14|TRBJ1-1|-
TGTGCCAGCAGCCAAGAGACATGGGTCGGGGGTTTTAATACTGAAGCTTTCTTT
CASSQETWVGGFNTEAFF
>TRBV6-5|TRBJ2-3|TRBD1
TGTGCCAGCAGCCACAGGGGCGGTCCAGATACGCAGTATTTT
CASSHRGGPDTQYF
>TRBV4-1|TRBJ2-3|TRBD2
TGCGCCAGCAGCGAAGACTACCTAGCCGGGAGGGACACAGATACGCAGTATTTT
CASSEDYLAGRDTDTQYF
>TRBV7-6|TRBJ1-1|-
TGTGCCAGCAGCTCTTACGGCGGAGGGAACACTGAAGCTTTCTTT
CASSSYGGGNTEAFF
>TRBV4-1|TRBJ2-2|-
TGCGCCAGCAGCTACCCCCCAGGGAACACCGGGGAGCTGTTTTTT
CASSYPPGNTGELFF
>TRBV5-1|TRBJ2-3|-
TGCGCCAGCAAACGACAGGACCGCACAGATACGCAGTATTTT
CASKRQDRTDTQYF